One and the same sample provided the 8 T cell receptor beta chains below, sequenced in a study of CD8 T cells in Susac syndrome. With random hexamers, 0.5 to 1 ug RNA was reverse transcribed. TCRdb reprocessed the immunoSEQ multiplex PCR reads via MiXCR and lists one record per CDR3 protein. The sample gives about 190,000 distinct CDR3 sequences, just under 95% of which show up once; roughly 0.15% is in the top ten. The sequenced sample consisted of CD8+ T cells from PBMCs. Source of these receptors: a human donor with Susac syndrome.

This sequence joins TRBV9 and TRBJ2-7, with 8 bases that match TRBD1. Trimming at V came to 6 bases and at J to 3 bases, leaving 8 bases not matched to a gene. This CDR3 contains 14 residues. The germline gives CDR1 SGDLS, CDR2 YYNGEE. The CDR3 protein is CASTFTGGHYEQYF. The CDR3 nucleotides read TGTGCCAGCACCTTTACAGGGGGACACTACGAGCAGTACTTC.

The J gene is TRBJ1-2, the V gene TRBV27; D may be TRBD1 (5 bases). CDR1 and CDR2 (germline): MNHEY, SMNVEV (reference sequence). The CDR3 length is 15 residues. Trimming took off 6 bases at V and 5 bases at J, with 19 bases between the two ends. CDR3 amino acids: CASRTGTYPPYGYTF. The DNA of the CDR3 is TGTGCCAGCAGGACGGGGACTTACCCACCTTATGGCTACACCTTC.

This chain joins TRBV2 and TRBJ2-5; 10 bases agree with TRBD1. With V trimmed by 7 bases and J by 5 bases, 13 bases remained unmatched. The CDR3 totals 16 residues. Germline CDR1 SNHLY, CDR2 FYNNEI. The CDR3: CASTHPSGTGDETQYF. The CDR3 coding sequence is TGTGCCAGCACCCACCCTTCCGGGACAGGGGATGAGACCCAGTACTTC.

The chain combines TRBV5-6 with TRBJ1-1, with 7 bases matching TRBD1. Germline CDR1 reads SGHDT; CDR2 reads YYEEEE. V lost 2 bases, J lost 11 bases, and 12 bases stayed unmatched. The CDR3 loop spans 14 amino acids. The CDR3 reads CASSFATQGGSAFF. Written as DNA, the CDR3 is TGTGCCAGCAGCTTCGCGACCCAGGGGGGTTCGGCTTTCTTT.

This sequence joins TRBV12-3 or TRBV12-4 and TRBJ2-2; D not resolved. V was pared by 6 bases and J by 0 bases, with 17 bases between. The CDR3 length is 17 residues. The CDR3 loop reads CASRPTTGPSNTGELFF. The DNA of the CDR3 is TGTGCCAGCAGACCAACCACCGGGCCCTCGAACACCGGGGAGCTGTTTTTT.

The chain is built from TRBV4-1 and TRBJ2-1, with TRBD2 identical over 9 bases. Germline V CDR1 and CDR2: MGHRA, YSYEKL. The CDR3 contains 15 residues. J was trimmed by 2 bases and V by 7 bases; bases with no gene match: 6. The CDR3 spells CASKPLAGTYNEQFF. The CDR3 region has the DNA TGCGCCAGCAAGCCTCTAGCGGGGACCTACAATGAGCAGTTCTTC.

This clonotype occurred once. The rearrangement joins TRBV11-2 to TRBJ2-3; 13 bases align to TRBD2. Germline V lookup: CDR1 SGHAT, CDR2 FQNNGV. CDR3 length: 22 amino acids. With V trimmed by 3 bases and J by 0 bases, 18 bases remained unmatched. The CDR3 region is CASSFTQISGLAGEPSTDTQYF. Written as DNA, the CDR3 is TGTGCCAGCAGCTTCACACAAATCTCCGGACTAGCGGGGGAACCCAGCACAGATACGCAGTATTTT.

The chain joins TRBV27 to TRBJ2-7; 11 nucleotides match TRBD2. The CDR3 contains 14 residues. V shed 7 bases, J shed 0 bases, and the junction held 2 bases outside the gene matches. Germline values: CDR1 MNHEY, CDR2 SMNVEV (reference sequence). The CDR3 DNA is TGTGCCAGCAAACTAGCGGGAGACTCCTACGAGCAGTACTTC. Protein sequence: CASKLAGDSYEQYF.